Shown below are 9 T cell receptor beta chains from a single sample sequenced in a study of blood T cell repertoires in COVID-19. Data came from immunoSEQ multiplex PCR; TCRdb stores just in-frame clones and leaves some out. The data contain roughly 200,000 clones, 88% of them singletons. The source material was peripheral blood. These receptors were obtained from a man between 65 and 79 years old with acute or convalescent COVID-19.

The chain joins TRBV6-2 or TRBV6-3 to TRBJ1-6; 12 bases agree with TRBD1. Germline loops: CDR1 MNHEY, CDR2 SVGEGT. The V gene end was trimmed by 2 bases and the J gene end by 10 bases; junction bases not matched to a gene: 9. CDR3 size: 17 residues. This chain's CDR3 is CASSYGPGQGANSPLHF. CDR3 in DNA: TGTGCCAGCAGTTACGGACCGGGACAGGGGGCGAACTCACCCCTCCACTTT.

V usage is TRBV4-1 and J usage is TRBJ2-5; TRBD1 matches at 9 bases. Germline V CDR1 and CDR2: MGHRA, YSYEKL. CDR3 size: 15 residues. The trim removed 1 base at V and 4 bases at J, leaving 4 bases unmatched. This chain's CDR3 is CASSQGTGGGETQYF. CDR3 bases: TGCGCCAGCAGCCAAGGAACAGGGGGCGGAGAGACCCAGTACTTC.

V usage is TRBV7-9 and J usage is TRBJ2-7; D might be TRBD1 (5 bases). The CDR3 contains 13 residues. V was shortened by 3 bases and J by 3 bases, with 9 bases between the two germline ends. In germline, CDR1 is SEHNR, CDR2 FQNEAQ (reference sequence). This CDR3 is CASSFGRDYEQYF. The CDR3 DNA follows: TGTGCCAGCAGCTTTGGCAGGGACTACGAGCAGTACTTC.

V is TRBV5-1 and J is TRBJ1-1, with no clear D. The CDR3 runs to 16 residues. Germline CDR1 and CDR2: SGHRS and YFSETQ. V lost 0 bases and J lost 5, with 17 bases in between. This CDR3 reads CASSLGELVGETEAFF. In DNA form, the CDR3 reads TGCGCCAGCAGCTTGGGGGAGCTGGTGGGAGAAACTGAAGCTTTCTTT.

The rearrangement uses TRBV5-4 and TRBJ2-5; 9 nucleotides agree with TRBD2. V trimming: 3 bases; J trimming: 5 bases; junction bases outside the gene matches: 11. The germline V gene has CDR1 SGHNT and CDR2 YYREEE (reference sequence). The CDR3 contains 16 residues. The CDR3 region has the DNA TGTGCCAGCAGCTCATTCCTATCGAGCGGGAGGGAGACCCAGTACTTC. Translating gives CASSSFLSSGRETQYF.

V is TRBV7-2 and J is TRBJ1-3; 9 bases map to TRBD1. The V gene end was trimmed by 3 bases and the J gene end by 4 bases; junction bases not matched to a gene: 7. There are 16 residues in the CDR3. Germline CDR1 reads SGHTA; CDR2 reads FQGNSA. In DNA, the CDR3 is TGTGCCAGCAGCTTTTCCGGGACAGGGAACGGAAACACCATATATTTT. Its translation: CASSFSGTGNGNTIYF.

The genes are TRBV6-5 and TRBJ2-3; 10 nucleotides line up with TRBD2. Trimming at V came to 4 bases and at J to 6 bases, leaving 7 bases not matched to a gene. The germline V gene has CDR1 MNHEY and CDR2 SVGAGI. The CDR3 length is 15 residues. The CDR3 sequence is CASSSGLARRDTQYF. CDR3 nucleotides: TGTGCCAGCAGTTCGGGACTAGCGCGCCGGGATACGCAGTATTTT.

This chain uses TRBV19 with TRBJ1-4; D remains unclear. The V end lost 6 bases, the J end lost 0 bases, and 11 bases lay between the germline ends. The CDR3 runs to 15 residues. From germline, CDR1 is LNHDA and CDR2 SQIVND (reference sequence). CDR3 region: CASRASLPTNEKLFF. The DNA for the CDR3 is TGTGCCAGTAGGGCATCATTACCAACTAATGAAAAACTGTTTTTT.

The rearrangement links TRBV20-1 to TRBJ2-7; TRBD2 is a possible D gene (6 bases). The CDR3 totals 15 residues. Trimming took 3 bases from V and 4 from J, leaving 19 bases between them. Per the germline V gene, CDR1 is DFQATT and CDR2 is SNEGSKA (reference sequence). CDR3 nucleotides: TGCAGTGCTAGTCAAAACCCGGGACTCAAGTACGAGCAGTACTTC. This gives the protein CSASQNPGLKYEQYF.